The entry below describes one T cell receptor beta chain. The antigen is unknown. The sample is drawn from a study of T cell responses to AZD1222 COVID-19 vaccine. Study results and limitations: Baseline testing showed seropositivity in only a handful of AZD1222 recipients. Among spike-specific TCRs, nearly half reportedly target unmutated variant regions.

CDR3 size: 17 residues. Germline V lookup: CDR1 LNHDA, CDR2 SQIVND (reference sequence). The ends lost 5 bases at V and 1 base at J; junction bases unmatched: 11. Data came from immunoSEQ multiplex PCR; TCRdb stores just in-frame clones and leaves some out. The sample includes 75,000 to 95,000 clones, about 88% of them seen just once. V is TRBV19 and J is TRBJ2-4; TRBD1 matches 7 bases. Sequencing used peripheral blood, obtained on day 0 of AZD1222 vaccination. The clonotype was recovered from an adult in good health. As DNA, the CDR3 is TGTGCCAGTAGTGGGGACAGTCCCATCGGGGCCAAAAACATTCAGTACTTC. The encoded protein is CASSGDSPIGAKNIQYF.